This TCR beta chain was identified in a study of blood T cell repertoires in COVID-19 (dated by TCRdb to the early 2020s). Context from the whole study: The collaborator samples originated in the United States, Italy and Spain and spanned the acute and convalescent phases of COVID-19. HLA class I and class II types, where available, came from metadata supplied by the sample provider rather than from assay-based typing. The sample metadata nearly always contained a de-identified subject ID, COVID-19 status, age in years and sex. The repertoires were released in a freely available public database meant as a resource for research on the immune response to SARS-CoV-2. The material from the prospective study consisted of cDNA or gDNA derived from T cells, B-cell-depleted T cells, or PBMCs. Samples came from the ongoing ImmuneRACE study (first 160 participants) plus 1,254 subjects from 6 global collaborators. The dataset comprised deeply sampled blood TCRbeta repertoires from subjects exposed to, actively infected with, or recovered from COVID-19.

The immunoSEQ Assay, a bias-controlled multiplex PCR, was used to amplify TCRbeta CDR3 regions from genomic DNA. The source study handled its data this way. The number of nucleated cells in each sample was estimated by amplification of reference gene primers within the assay. To quantify the absolute abundance of each unique TCRbeta CDR3 rearrangement, sequence reads were collapsed and filtered. For each sample, productive Simpson clonality was calculated by taking the square root of Simpson's diversity index across productive rearrangements. TCRdb holds this immuneACCESS table with in-frame rearrangements only. Some clones are missing; in checked studies, unresolved V genes explain under half, and the rest has no known cause. The V and J calls and the clone size are those of that table, but D and trimming were determined from the DNA. The table for this sample lists 380,000 or so clones; around 92% of them were counted only once. The leading ten clones occupy 0.95% to 1.5% of the sample.

The paper as a whole reports these results and caveats: The quantity of clinical and demographic metadata differed by source and by participant and was supplied without curation.

Collaborating institutions collected whole blood in K2EDTA tubes following their own protocols. Collaborator samples were shipped for TCRbeta analysis as frozen whole blood, isolated PBMCs, or DNA extracted from either sample type. With regard to this clone: This receptor's antigen is unknown. Base qualities are missing; no much larger clone stands one base away.

The junction shows trimming of 4 bases on V and 2 bases on J, and the gene matches do not reach 5 bases of it. Its CDR3 holds 15 amino acids, cysteine through phenylalanine. CDR3 DNA only is kept here, 45 bases in frame from base 1. According to the germline V gene, CDR1 reads SGDLS and CDR2 reads YYNGEE. Rearrangement joined TRBV9 to TRBJ2-3, and 9 junctional nucleotides match TRBD2. The material sequenced was peripheral blood. This TCR derives from a man aged 35-49 years with acute or convalescent COVID-19. The CDR3: CASSPRLADTDTQYF. The DNA sequence is given as TGTGCCAGCAGCCCGAGACTAGCGGACACAGATACGCAGTATTTT.